These 15 T cell receptor beta chains were all obtained from the same sample, sequenced in a study of tumor-infiltrating lymphocytes in primary liver carcinoma (dated by TCRdb to about 2017). Without any cell sorting, total RNA and DNA were co-extracted from about 20-30 mg of bulk tissue using the AllPrep DNA/RNA mini kit. TCRdb lists the instrument as Illumina HiSeq 2500. Starting from roughly 500 ng total RNA, TCRbeta-specific cDNA was produced by reverse transcription with a constant-region primer and ProtoScript II reverse transcriptase. Three nested multiplex PCR rounds, following a slightly modified ARM-PCR procedure, were used to build the TCRbeta libraries. The first two PCR rounds used multiplex TRBV1-TRBV30 forward primers with a Cbeta reverse primer, each for approximately 9 cycles. Using fastp trimming at Q25 and MiXCR clonotype assembly, TCRdb reanalyzed the public sequencing data and kept in-frame beta chains. One record per CDR3 amino acid sequence lists the most common genes and DNA. The table for this sample lists 95,000 to 100,000 distinct CDR3 sequences; about 63% of them were counted only once. The ten biggest clones cover 10% to 15% of the sample.

The sample comprised liver tumor tissue from sampling region 2. The sample's cell subset or site label is to be understood as: tumor region T2, inferior pole. The origin of the receptors is a woman aged 60 to 75 with primary liver carcinoma and hepatitis B virus infection.

As for this clonotype: At one boundary the junction diverges from the germline segment, which might be a read error. The chain employs TRBV4-2 and TRBJ2-1; D perhaps matches TRBD2 (6 bases). This CDR3 region has 14 residues. CDR1 and CDR2 (germline): LGHNA, YNFKEQ. The CDR3 reads CASSRGDSYNDQFF. CDR3 nucleotides: TGTGCCAGCAGCCGGGGGGACTCCTACAATGATCAGTTCTTT.

In regard to this clonotype: Just one base apart from a much larger clone, this may be a read error. The chain combines TRBV28 with TRBJ2-1, with D maybe TRBD2 (6 bases). CDR1 and CDR2 from the germline V gene are MDHEN and SYDVKM. CDR3 length equals 14 residues. The CDR3 DNA is TGTTCCAGCAGGAGGGTCGGGGAATACAATGAGCAGTTCTTC. Translation: CSSRRVGEYNEQFF. The full variable domain, completed using reference TRBV28 and TRBJ2-1, is DVKVTQSSRYLVKRTGEKVFLECVQDMDHENMFWYRQDPGLGLRLIYFSYDVKMKEKGDIPEGYSVSREKKERFSLILESASTNQTSMYLCSSRRVGEYNEQFFGPGTRLTVL.

On this clonotype: A read error may be the cause here, since a much bigger clone is one base away. The J gene is TRBJ2-7, the V gene TRBV12-3 or TRBV12-4; perhaps TRBD2 as D (5 bases). This CDR3 is built from 15 residues. The CDR3 bases are TGTGACAGCCCCCCCCGTGGGAGACGCTCCTACGAGCAGTACTTC. Amino acid sequence: CDSPPRGRRSYEQYF.

Worth noting for this clonotype: The final CDR3 position lacks the conserved phenylalanine or tryptophan, pointing to a likely read error. V and J are TRBV30 and TRBJ1-1; possible D gene TRBD1, 5 bases. V shed 2 bases and J shed 4 bases, with 11 bases lying between them. The CDR3 spans 13 residues. The germline CDR1 and CDR2 sequences are GTSNPN and SVGIG (reference sequence). The CDR3 is CAWSRGIGTEAFL. Here the CDR3 DNA reads TGTGCCTGGAGTCGGGGGATCGGCACTGAAGCTTTCCTT.

This clonotype was recorded at least ten times. The chain carries TRBV28 and TRBJ2-1; tentatively, D is TRBD1 or TRBD2 (5 bases each). The CDR3 is 15 residues long. Germline V gives CDR1 MDHEN, CDR2 SYDVKM. V was cut by 0 bases and J by 5 bases, with 11 bases left in between. CDR3 coding DNA: TGTGCCAGCAGTTTATGGGGGGAAGGAAACAATGAGCAGTTCTTC. Translation gives CASSLWGEGNNEQFF.

Concerning this clonotype: Since no conserved phenylalanine or tryptophan closes the CDR3, a read error is the likely cause. The V call is TRBV11-2, the J call TRBJ2-3; 11 bases map to TRBD2. Germline V gene lookup returns CDR1 SGHAT and CDR2 FQNNGV. This CDR3 region has 15 residues. CDR3 in amino acids: CISSPGLAGPDTQYL. CDR3 bases: TGTATCAGCAGCCCTGGACTAGCGGGCCCAGATACGCAGTATTTG.

The table lists this clonotype with many counts. The CDR3 loop is CAISERLAGGNSYNEQFF. CDR3 nucleotide sequence: TGTGCCATCAGTGAAAGACTAGCGGGAGGGAATTCCTACAATGAGCAGTTCTTC. The genes are TRBV10-3 and TRBJ2-1; 14 bases fit TRBD2. Germline V lookup: CDR1 ENHRY, CDR2 SYGVKD. This CDR3 contains 18 residues. V shed 3 bases and J 1 base; nucleotides not matched to a gene: 5.

Points on this clonotype: A much larger clonotype is one base distant, so this may be a read error. The V call is TRBV7-9, the J call TRBJ2-7; TRBD2 matches at 7 bases. The CDR3 spans 13 residues. Germline V gives CDR1 SEHNR, CDR2 FQNEAQ (reference sequence). CDR3 DNA sequence: TGTACCAGCAGCTTAGGCGCAGCGGGAATAGAGTACTTC. This encodes CTSSLGAAGIEYF.

Notes on this clonotype: The junction departs from germline at one end; a sequencing error may be responsible. The chain carries TRBV11-2 and TRBJ2-7; D not resolved. Germline CDR1 reads SGHAT; CDR2 reads FQNNGV. The CDR3 is 13 amino acids. CDR3 protein: CTSSLPKAYGQYF. In nucleotides, the CDR3 is TGTACCAGCAGCTTACCAAAGGCCTACGGGCAGTACTTC.

There are a few counts of this clonotype. As the CDR3 is not closed by the conserved phenylalanine or tryptophan, this likely results from a read error. The DNA is omitted, as the CDR3 cannot be located on it reliably, and the CDR3 follows TCRdb's listing. This rearrangement joins TRBV28 to TRBJ2-7; TRBD2 is the table's D call, not checked against the DNA. The CDR3 is 12 amino acids in total, end residues counted. Germline values: CDR1 MDHEN, CDR2 SYDVKM. The CDR3 is CASSPGPRPTYL.

This clonotype was counted many times. The V gene is TRBV29-1, the J gene TRBJ2-3; D remains ambiguous. The CDR3 length is 14 residues. From germline, CDR1 is SQVTM and CDR2 ANQGSEA. V shed 4 bases and J shed 2 bases, with 13 bases lying between them. In DNA, the CDR3 is TGCAGCGTTGCCCTGATCCGGAACACAGATACGCAGTATTTT. Translated: CSVALIRNTDTQYF.

This sequence joins TRBV10-3 and TRBJ2-1; tentative D call: TRBD1 (5 bases). Germline CDR1 is ENHRY and CDR2 is SYGVKD. This CDR3 contains 13 residues. The ends were cut back, 5 bases at V and 15 bases at J, with 20 bases in the middle. CDR3 loop: CAISWNGQNERFF. For the CDR3, the DNA is TGTGCCATCAGTTGGAACGGACAAAATGAGAGGTTCTTC.

V usage is TRBV15 and J usage is TRBJ2-5, with 9 bases matching TRBD1. Trimming took 1 base from V and 4 from J; bases not matched to a gene: 19. This CDR3 is built from 20 residues. Germline values: CDR1 LNHNV, CDR2 YYDKDF (reference sequence). The CDR3 DNA is TGTGCCACCAGCAGAGGGACCGGGACAGGGACGGGTGGGAAAAGAGAGACCCAGTACTTC. It specifies CATSRGTGTGTGGKRETQYF. Together with reference TRBV15 and TRBJ2-5, the CDR3 gives the full variable domain: DAMVIQNPRYQVTQFGKPVTLSCSQTLNHNVMYWYQQKSSQAPKLLFHYYDKDFNNEADTPDNFQSRRPNTSFCFLDIRSPGLGDTAMYLCATSRGTGTGTGGKRETQYFGPGTRLLVL.

This clonotype was seen many times. This chain links TRBV29-1 with TRBJ2-7; D may be TRBD1 (6 bases). V shed 6 bases and J shed 2 bases, with 17 bases lying between them. The length of the CDR3 is 14 residues. The germline V gene has CDR1 SQVTM and CDR2 ANQGSEA. The CDR3 loop is CSVSQGMRAYEQYF. Here the CDR3 DNA reads TGCAGCGTGTCTCAGGGGATGAGGGCCTACGAGCAGTACTTC.

This clonotype was detected ten times or more. The rearrangement uses TRBV10-1 and TRBJ2-1, with D perhaps matching TRBD1 (6 bases). V shed 7 bases and J shed 0 bases, with 16 bases lying between them. Germline CDR1 WNHNN, CDR2 SYGVQD (reference sequence). The CDR3 is 16 amino acids. DNA for the CDR3: TGCGCCAGCAAAACCTACAGGGCCCGCTCCTACAATGAGCAGTTCTTC. Protein: CASKTYRARSYNEQFF.